The 26 T cell receptor beta chains in this list originate from one sample, sequenced in a study of blood T cells in healthy people across ages. For the second PCR, which ran for 7 to 11 cycles, a sample-barcoded 5' primer and a J-beta primer mix were used. TCRdb processed the 5' RACE reads anew with MiXCR; each CDR3 protein has one entry. The profile shows 1.5 million to 2 million distinct CDR3 sequences, roughly 50% of them singletons. Sequencing was done on a sample of blood. The receptors originated from a middle-aged woman in good health.

CDR3 loop: CSAGSLEAESEQFF. Here the CDR3 DNA reads TGCAGCGCCGGGTCACTAGAGGCAGAGAGTGAGCAGTTCTTC. The chain carries TRBV29-1 and TRBJ2-1, with a possible D match to TRBD2 (5 bases). The CDR3 is made up of 14 amino acids. The V end lost 7 bases, the J end lost 9 bases, and 22 bases lay between the germline ends. Germline V gene data show CDR1 as SQVTM and CDR2 as ANQGSEA.

Regarding this clonotype: This CDR3 is missing its conserved last phenylalanine or tryptophan, likely due to a read error. This chain uses TRBV7-2 with TRBJ1-2, with D possibly being TRBD1 (5 bases). Per the germline V gene, CDR1 is SGHTA and CDR2 is FQGNSA. The CDR3 sequence is 13 residues long. Between the trimmed V and J ends, which lost 4 bases and 9 bases, there was a span of 15 bases. The CDR3 nucleotides read TGTGCCAGCAGCTCCAGTGGGGGTACTCGCTACACCGTC. Amino acids: CASSSSGGTRYTV.

The rearrangement links TRBV29-1 to TRBJ2-7, with a possible D match to TRBD1 (5 bases). This CDR3 has 13 amino acids. Trimming took off 6 bases at V and 1 base at J, with 13 bases between the two ends. Germline V lookup: CDR1 SQVTM, CDR2 ANQGSEA. The CDR3 DNA reads TGCAGCGTGCGACAGCTCTTATCCTACGAGCAGTACTTC. This translates into CSVRQLLSYEQYF.

The chain is built from TRBV6-5 and TRBJ2-5; 12 bases line up with TRBD1. This CDR3 region has 14 residues. With V trimmed by 6 bases and J by 4 bases, 3 bases remained unmatched. Germline V lookup: CDR1 MNHEY, CDR2 SVGAGI. The CDR3 region is CASRPGQGAETQYF. The CDR3 DNA reads as TGTGCCAGCAGGCCGGGACAGGGGGCAGAGACCCAGTACTTC.

This chain connects TRBV5-1 to TRBJ2-3; D is tentatively TRBD1 or TRBD2 (5 bases each). There are 17 residues in the CDR3. Germline CDR1 is SGHRS and CDR2 is YFSETQ. Trimming cost V 2 bases and J 0 bases, with 16 bases left between them. The CDR3: CASSFVGESSSTDTQYF. The CDR3 region has the DNA TGCGCCAGCAGCTTTGTGGGGGAGTCTTCTAGCACAGATACGCAGTATTTT.

This clonotype was seen a few times. The chain joins TRBV7-2 to TRBJ2-5; D uncertain. Trimming removed 1 base from V and 1 base from J, with 10 bases in between. There are 15 residues in the CDR3. Germline CDR1 is SGHTA and CDR2 is FQGNSA. The CDR3 region has the DNA TGTGCCAGCAGCTTAGATCTGGGGTTCCAAGAGACCCAGTACTTC. Its protein product is CASSLDLGFQETQYF.

The CDR3 loop is CSALRGDISYNEQYF. CDR3 nucleotide sequence: TGCAGTGCCCTAAGGGGGGATATCTCCTACAATGAGCAGTACTTC. The chain employs TRBV20-1 and TRBJ2-1, with D perhaps matching TRBD1 or TRBD2 (6 bases each). The better agreement between TRBJ2-7 and the DNA end casts doubt on the J call. CDR3 length: 15 residues. The V gene's germline CDR1 is DFQATT and CDR2 SNEGSKA (reference sequence).

This clonotype has more than one count but fewer than ten. The chain joins TRBV20-1 to TRBJ2-7; 7 nucleotides line up with TRBD2. Trimming took 5 bases from V and 5 from J; bases not matched to a gene: 6. Germline CDR1 and CDR2: DFQATT and SNEGSKA (reference sequence). The CDR3 contains 12 residues. CDR3 nucleotide sequence: TGCAGTGCTGGACTAGTCTTCCACGAGCAGTACTTC. It is translated as CSAGLVFHEQYF.

The CDR3 nucleotides read TGCGCCAGCAGCTTCCAATCGGGGAACAATGAGCAGTTCTTC. As protein: CASSFQSGNNEQFF. The rearrangement links TRBV5-1 to TRBJ2-1; tentative D call: TRBD2 (5 bases). Between the trimmed V and J ends, which lost 2 bases and 5 bases, there was a span of 11 bases. The CDR3 sequence is 14 residues long. Germline V gives CDR1 SGHRS, CDR2 YFSETQ.

This chain connects TRBV7-2 to TRBJ2-7, with 9 bases matching TRBD2. The last part of the DNA fits TRBJ2-5 better; the J call may be wrong. Germline V gene lookup returns CDR1 SGHTA and CDR2 FQGNSA. This CDR3 spans 14 amino acids. Here the CDR3 reads CASTRAGGRETQYF. CDR3 sequence (DNA): TGTGCCAGCACTCGAGCGGGGGGCCGGGAGACCCAGTACTTC.

The chain carries TRBV5-1 and TRBJ2-3; 10 bases agree with TRBD2. The CDR3 spans 18 residues. V was clipped by 0 bases and J by 0 bases; unmatched bases: 7. Per germline, CDR1 SGHRS and CDR2 YFSETQ. Written as DNA, the CDR3 is TGCGCCAGCAGCTTGGCCGTTAGCGGGGGGCGAAGCACAGATACGCAGTATTTT. Encoded protein: CASSLAVSGGRSTDTQYF.

In its sample, this clonotype was seen a few times. The rearrangement joins TRBV6-6 to TRBJ2-7; D might be TRBD2 (6 bases). Germline CDR1 is MNHNY and CDR2 is SVGAGI (reference sequence). The ends were cut back, 2 bases at V and 0 bases at J, with 14 bases in the middle. The CDR3 is 16 residues long. The chain's CDR3 is CASSYLGGTSSYEQYF. In nucleotides, the CDR3 is TGTGCCAGCAGTTACCTCGGGGGAACGAGCTCCTACGAGCAGTACTTC.

The chain links TRBV5-5 to TRBJ2-7, with a weak D call TRBD2 (6 bases). V dropped 2 bases and J dropped 3 bases, with 15 bases sitting between them. The CDR3 length is 15 residues. From germline, CDR1 is SGHKS and CDR2 YYEKEE (reference sequence). The CDR3 DNA is TGTGCCAGCAGCTTAACTAGCCTCCTTCTCTACGAGCAGTACTTC. Translation: CASSLTSLLLYEQYF.

This clonotype was recorded a few times. This chain links TRBV7-9 with TRBJ2-5; 9 bases are shared with TRBD1. V dropped 4 bases and J dropped 1; count of bases not matched to a gene: 7. Germline assignment: CDR1 SEHNR and CDR2 FQNEAQ (reference sequence). CDR3 length: 16 amino acids. The CDR3 sequence is CASSSLGQGSQETQYF. CDR3 nucleotide sequence: TGTGCCAGCAGCTCATTGGGACAGGGCTCCCAAGAGACCCAGTACTTC.

V and J are TRBV5-1 and TRBJ2-2, with D possibly being TRBD1 (6 bases). Germline CDR1 reads SGHRS; CDR2 reads YFSETQ. The CDR3 has 16 amino acids. Trimming shortened V by 4 bases and J by 6 bases, and 19 bases separated the two germline ends. In nucleotides, the CDR3 is TGCGCCAGCAGCCCGACCGGGACAAACAAAGCCGGGGAGCTGTTTTTT. Translation: CASSPTGTNKAGELFF.

This chain links TRBV2 with TRBJ2-5; 8 bases map to TRBD2. The DNA matches TRBJ2-7 better at its end, which makes the J call doubtful. Germline V gene data show CDR1 as SNHLY and CDR2 as FYNNEI. The CDR3 runs 15 residues. The CDR3 sequence: CASKLTSAAGGEQYF. CDR3 in DNA: TGTGCCAGCAAGCTGACTAGCGCTGCGGGCGGCGAGCAGTACTTC.

V usage is TRBV4-3 and J usage is TRBJ1-2, with D hard to call. Trimming left V 4 bases short and J 3 bases short, with 21 bases between. CDR1 and CDR2 from the germline V gene are LGHNA and YSLEER. The CDR3 has 17 residues. In DNA form, the CDR3 reads TGCGCCAGCAGCCCGATTGCTATGGGTTCTTCTGACTATGGCTACACCTTC. Its protein product is CASSPIAMGSSDYGYTF.

The chain links TRBV25-1 to TRBJ1-6; possible D gene TRBD1, 6 bases. V gave up 3 bases and J gave up 9 bases, with 27 bases separating them. CDR1 MGHDK and CDR2 SYGVNS come from the germline V gene. The CDR3 has 19 amino acids. The CDR3 bases are TGTGCCAGCAGTGACCAAGTGCTGGGGGGCACTCGGTTTGGTTCACCCCTCCACTTT. It translates to CASSDQVLGGTRFGSPLHF.

This clonotype was found many times. This sequence joins TRBV5-1 and TRBJ2-1; 7 nucleotides align to TRBD1. The CDR3 length is 14 residues. Germline CDR1 is SGHRS and CDR2 is YFSETQ. V was clipped by 7 bases and J by 5 bases; unmatched bases: 9. The CDR3 coding sequence is TGCGCCAGCGAACTCCCCGGACAGGACAATGAGCAGTTCTTC. It encodes CASELPGQDNEQFF.

This chain links TRBV7-2 with TRBJ2-2; 8 nucleotides match TRBD2. The CDR3 is made up of 15 amino acids. CDR1 is SGHTA, CDR2 FQGNSA, per germline. J lost 6 bases, V lost 5 bases, and 8 bases had no gene match. The CDR3 nucleotides are TGTGCCAGCAGCCCACGGACTAGCCTCTCCGGGGAGCTGTTTTTT. It encodes CASSPRTSLSGELFF.

CDR3: CASSATSGAYNEQFF. CDR3 DNA: TGCGCCAGCAGCGCGACTAGCGGGGCCTACAATGAGCAGTTCTTC. This rearrangement joins TRBV4-3 to TRBJ2-1; TRBD2 agrees at 11 bases. This CDR3 spans 15 amino acids. CDR1 and CDR2 (germline): LGHNA, YSLEER. After removal of 5 bases from V and 2 bases from J, the junction contained 2 bases not matched to a gene.

This clonotype has more than one count but fewer than ten. This chain joins TRBV7-2 and TRBJ2-1; the match to TRBD2 covers 11 bases. V was clipped by 4 bases and J by 5 bases; unmatched bases: 13. The CDR3 consists of 18 residues. Germline CDR1 is SGHTA and CDR2 is FQGNSA. Here the CDR3 DNA reads TGTGCCAGCAGCTCCATCCGACTAGCGGGGCGATTCCACAATGAGCAGTTCTTC. Translated, it gives CASSSIRLAGRFHNEQFF.

The chain recombines TRBV4-2 with TRBJ1-2; 9 positions agree with TRBD1. Germline CDR1 reads LGHNA; CDR2 reads YNFKEQ. V shed 1 base, J shed 4 bases, and the junction held 4 bases outside the gene matches. The CDR3 runs 15 residues. This CDR3 reads CASSQALGQGYGYTF. The CDR3 region has the DNA TGTGCCAGCAGCCAAGCTTTGGGACAGGGCTATGGCTACACCTTC.

The chain recombines TRBV7-2 with TRBJ1-4; TRBD1 matches 7 bases. The V segment lost 3 bases and the J segment 8 bases; nucleotides outside the gene matches: 9. Germline CDR1 is SGHTA and CDR2 is FQGNSA. The CDR3 is 15 amino acids. The DNA for the CDR3 is TGTGCCAGCAGCTTGGCCGGGACAGTTGAGGAAAAACTGTTTTTT. Its translation: CASSLAGTVEEKLFF.

This clonotype was counted many times. The chain links TRBV7-2 to TRBJ1-2, with TRBD1 as a possible D gene (6 bases). The CDR3 contains 13 residues. Germline loops: CDR1 SGHTA, CDR2 FQGNSA. Trimming took 5 bases from V and 0 from J, leaving 7 bases between them. CDR3 in amino acids: CASSDRTNYGYTF. In DNA, the CDR3 is TGTGCCAGCAGCGACAGGACTAACTATGGCTACACCTTC.

This clonotype was detected only a few times. The CDR3 DNA reads TGTGCCACCGGGACAGGGGGCGAATTCTATGGCTACACCTTC. Amino acid sequence: CATGTGGEFYGYTF. The chain has TRBV6-6 and TRBJ1-2, with 12 bases that match TRBD1. V shed 10 bases and J 4 bases; nucleotides not matched to a gene: 7. The CDR3 runs to 14 residues. Per the germline V gene, CDR1 is MNHNY and CDR2 is SVGAGI (reference sequence).